These 16 T cell receptor beta chains originate from one sample sequenced in a study of blood T cells in healthy people across ages. Together with a sample-barcoded 5' primer, a J-beta primer mix was included in a second PCR lasting roughly 6 to 12 cycles. TCRdb called the 5' RACE reads again in MiXCR, with one record for every CDR3 protein. The sample holds about 900,000 distinct CDR3 sequences; roughly 43% are singletons and the top ten take under 15%. The sample consisted of blood. These TCRs come from a young man in good health.

CDR3 coding DNA: TGTGCCAGCCGGCTGGGTAACACTGAAGCTTTCTTT. It specifies CASRLGNTEAFF. V gene TRBV2 combines with J gene TRBJ1-1; no clear D. CDR1 SNHLY and CDR2 FYNNEI come from the germline V gene. Trimming left V 8 bases short and J 2 bases short, with 9 bases between. The CDR3 covers 12 residues.

V and J are TRBV12-5 and TRBJ2-3; TRBD1 matches 9 bases. V shed 8 bases, J shed 2 bases, and the junction held 8 bases outside the gene matches. CDR1 and CDR2 from the germline V gene are LGHNT and FRNRAP. The CDR3 extends over 15 amino acids. The CDR3 loop reads CASSDRGRVTDTQYF. The CDR3 bases are TGTGCTAGTTCGGACAGGGGTCGAGTCACAGATACGCAGTATTTT.

This clonotype was seen a few times. The chain combines TRBV6-2 or TRBV6-3 with TRBJ1-2, with D perhaps TRBD1 (6 bases). Trimming pared 2 bases from V and 4 bases from J, leaving 23 bases between. This CDR3 comprises 18 residues. Germline V CDR1 and CDR2: MNHEY, SVGEGT. The DNA for the CDR3 is TGTGCCAGCAGTTACCGCGAACAGATGGGGGCCTCGAGCTATGGCTACACCTTC. Its protein product is CASSYREQMGASSYGYTF.

The genes are TRBV29-1 and TRBJ2-7; D is undetermined. Germline CDR1 and CDR2: SQVTM and ANQGSEA. This CDR3 spans 13 amino acids. V was clipped by 3 bases and J by 7 bases, with 16 bases between them. CDR3 in amino acids: CSVDGIGLGEQYF. The CDR3 DNA follows: TGCAGCGTTGATGGGATCGGTCTGGGGGAGCAGTACTTC.

This rearrangement joins TRBV5-1 to TRBJ2-3; a weak D match, TRBD1 (6 bases). Trimming removed 5 bases at V and 0 bases at J, with 16 bases between. Germline V gene lookup returns CDR1 SGHRS and CDR2 YFSETQ. This CDR3 spans 16 amino acids. The CDR3, as DNA: TGCGCCAGCAGTCTCGGACAGAGAATTAGCACAGATACGCAGTATTTT. Translated: CASSLGQRISTDTQYF.

The CDR3 DNA reads TGTGCCAGCAGCGTATCATCCTCCTATAATTCACCCCTCCACTTT. It specifies CASSVSSSYNSPLHF. This chain connects TRBV9 to TRBJ1-6; D is undetermined. There are 15 residues in the CDR3. Germline loops: CDR1 SGDLS, CDR2 YYNGEE. V was clipped by 1 base and J by 0 bases, with 5 bases between them.

This chain links TRBV7-9 with TRBJ2-3; TRBD1 aligns across 8 bases. The V gene end was trimmed by 5 bases and the J gene end by 0 bases; junction bases not matched to a gene: 10. In germline, CDR1 is SEHNR, CDR2 FQNEAQ (reference sequence). The CDR3 has 17 residues. The CDR3 coding sequence is TGTGCCAGCAGCCCTATTTGGACAGGGTCTAGCACAGATACGCAGTATTTT. Amino acid sequence: CASSPIWTGSSTDTQYF.

This clonotype has a handful of counts. J is TRBJ1-6 and V is TRBV28; 8 bases fit TRBD1. The CDR3 spans 15 residues. CDR1 is MDHEN, CDR2 SYDVKM, per germline. V trimming: 6 bases; J trimming: 10 bases; junction bases outside the gene matches: 11. The CDR3, as DNA: TGTGCCAGCAGCCCAGGGGGCCCGAGAGAGTCACCCCTCCACTTT. This sequence encodes CASSPGGPRESPLHF. Complete variable domain (other parts from reference TRBV28 and TRBJ1-6): DVKVTQSSRYLVKRTGEKVFLECVQDMDHENMFWYRQDPGLGLRLIYFSYDVKMKEKGDIPEGYSVSREKKERFSLILESASTNQTSMYLCASSPGGPRESPLHFGNGTRLTVT.

This chain joins TRBV7-2 and TRBJ2-7; no definite D call. The V gene lost 1 base and the J gene lost 3 bases, with 13 bases spanning the gap. This CDR3 is built from 15 residues. Germline assignment: CDR1 SGHTA and CDR2 FQGNSA. The CDR3 here is CASSLEWTSNYEQYF. CDR3 bases: TGTGCCAGCAGCTTAGAGTGGACCTCCAACTACGAGCAGTACTTC.

This sequence joins TRBV6-2 or TRBV6-3 and TRBJ2-1, with D perhaps matching TRBD2 (6 bases). The CDR3 extends over 14 amino acids. CDR1 and CDR2 from the germline V gene are MNHEY and SVGEGT. V dropped 0 bases and J dropped 7 bases, with 10 bases sitting between them. The CDR3 here is CASSYSTSLNEQFF. The DNA for the CDR3 is TGTGCCAGCAGTTACTCTACTAGCTTAAATGAGCAGTTCTTC.

In this sample, this clonotype turned up a few times. The chain recombines TRBV20-1 with TRBJ2-7, with D possibly being TRBD2 (5 bases). This CDR3 is 12 amino acids long. Germline CDR1 and CDR2: DFQATT and SNEGSKA (reference sequence). Deletions cut 4 bases from V and 5 bases from J, with 12 bases between. The CDR3 DNA follows: TGCAGTGCTATCGTCGGGGTCCACGAGCAGTACTTC. Translated, it gives CSAIVGVHEQYF.

This clonotype has more than one count but fewer than ten. The V call is TRBV20-1, the J call TRBJ2-5; 8 bases fit TRBD2. V lost 8 bases and J lost 2; bases outside the gene matches: 4. This CDR3 has 12 residues. The germline gives CDR1 DFQATT, CDR2 SNEGSKA (reference sequence). Here the CDR3 DNA reads TGCAGTCTAAGCGGGGGACAAGAGACCCAGTACTTC. Translating gives CSLSGGQETQYF.

In this sample, this clonotype turned up many times. The J gene is TRBJ1-1, the V gene TRBV30; D is uncertain. The CDR3 contains 11 residues. The germline CDR1 and CDR2 sequences are GTSNPN and SVGIG (reference sequence). V shed 1 base and J shed 6 bases, with 6 bases lying between them. CDR3 region: CAWSEGSEAFF. The CDR3 DNA reads as TGTGCCTGGAGTGAAGGGTCTGAAGCTTTCTTT.

The chain combines TRBV29-1 with TRBJ2-7; D remains ambiguous. CDR3 length: 14 amino acids. Trimming shortened V by 7 bases and J by 0 bases, and 16 bases separated the two germline ends. CDR1 is SQVTM, CDR2 ANQGSEA, per germline. DNA of the CDR3: TGCAGCGCCCAAGGGTCGGCCAACTCCTACGAGCAGTACTTC. It specifies CSAQGSANSYEQYF.

The chain carries TRBV6-2 or TRBV6-3 and TRBJ1-1; TRBD1 aligns across 7 bases. The CDR3 length is 15 residues. After removal of 6 bases from V and 0 bases from J, the junction contained 7 bases not matched to a gene. Germline values: CDR1 MNHEY, CDR2 SVGEGT. The CDR3 loop is CASRNPDRVNTEAFF. The CDR3, as DNA: TGTGCCAGCAGAAATCCCGACAGGGTGAACACTGAAGCTTTCTTT.

V and J are TRBV7-2 and TRBJ1-2, with D possibly matching TRBD1 (5 bases). Per the germline V gene, CDR1 is SGHTA and CDR2 is FQGNSA. This CDR3 is 14 amino acids long. V shed 6 bases and J shed 5 bases, with 16 bases lying between them. The CDR3 is CASRDGTALYGYTF. CDR3 in DNA: TGTGCCAGCAGGGACGGGACGGCTCTTTATGGCTACACCTTC. Full variable domain (missing parts from reference TRBV7-2 and TRBJ1-2): GAGVSQSPSNKVTEKGKDVELRCDPISGHTALYWYRQSLGQGLEFLIYFQGNSAPDKSGLPSDRFSAERTGGSVSTLTIQRTQQEDSAVYLCASRDGTALYGYTFGSGTRLTVV.